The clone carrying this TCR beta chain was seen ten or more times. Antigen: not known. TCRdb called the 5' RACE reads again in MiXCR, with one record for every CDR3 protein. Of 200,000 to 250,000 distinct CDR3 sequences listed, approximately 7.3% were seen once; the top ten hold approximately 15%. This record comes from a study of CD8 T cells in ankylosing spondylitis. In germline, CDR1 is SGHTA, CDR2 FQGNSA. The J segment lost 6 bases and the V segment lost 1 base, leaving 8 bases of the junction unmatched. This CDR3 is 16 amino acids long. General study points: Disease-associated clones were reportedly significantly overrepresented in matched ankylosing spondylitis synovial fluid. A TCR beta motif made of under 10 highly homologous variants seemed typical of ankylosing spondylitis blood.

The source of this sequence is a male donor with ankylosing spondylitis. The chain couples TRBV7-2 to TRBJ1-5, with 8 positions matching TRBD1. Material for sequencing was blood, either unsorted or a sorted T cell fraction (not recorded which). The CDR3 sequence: CASSLGTGRASQPQHF. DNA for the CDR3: TGTGCCAGCAGCTTAGGGACAGGGAGAGCAAGTCAGCCCCAGCATTTT.